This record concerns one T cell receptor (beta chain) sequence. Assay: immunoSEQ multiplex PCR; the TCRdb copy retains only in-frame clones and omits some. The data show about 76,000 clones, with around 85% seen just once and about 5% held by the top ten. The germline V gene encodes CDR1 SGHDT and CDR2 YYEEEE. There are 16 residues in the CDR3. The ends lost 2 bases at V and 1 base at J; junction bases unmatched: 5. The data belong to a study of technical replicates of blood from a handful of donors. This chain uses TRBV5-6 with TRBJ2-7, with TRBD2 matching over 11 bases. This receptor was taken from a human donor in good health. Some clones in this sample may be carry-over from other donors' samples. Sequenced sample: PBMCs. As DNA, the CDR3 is TGTGCCAGCAGCTTACTTACTAGCGGGAGATCCTACGAGCAGTACTTC. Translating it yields CASSLLTSGRSYEQYF.